The T cell receptor beta chain described here comes from a study of vaccination effects on CD4 cells after COVID-19. About the study: BNT162b2 vaccine or mRNA-1273 vaccine was given to participants in two doses.

Study observations and caveats: Few convalescent patients and no early post-infection timepoints were included in the study.

The assay was immunoSEQ multiplex PCR, and TCRdb's table has in-frame clones only and misses some. The table lists 50,000 or so clones, 65% to 80% of them singletons, with about 5% in the top ten. For this clone: The target antigen is unknown.

The germline V and J ends were trimmed by 2 bases and 0 bases, with 7 bases remaining between them. Germline-derived CDR1 and CDR2 are MNHEY and SVGAGI. This CDR3 contains 14 residues. Culturing for more than 9 days preceded CD4+ T cell isolation. Neither prior SARS-CoV-2 infection nor positive nucleocapsid antibodies were present in the vaccine recipients. Each culture had half its medium swapped for IL-2 medium on days 3 and 7. The chain recombines TRBV6-5 with TRBJ1-2; no definite D call. The source material was CD4+ T cells from PBMCs cultured without peptide, sampled before COVID-19 vaccination. The TCR originated in a human donor who received a COVID-19 vaccine. This CDR3 is CASSYTDANYGYTF. The DNA of the CDR3 is TGTGCCAGCAGTTACACAGACGCTAACTATGGCTACACCTTC.